This T cell receptor beta chain was sequenced for a study of OX40 agonist ivuxolimab in advanced cancers. Study information: Three patients got partial responses; one had hepatocellular carcinoma and two had cutaneous melanoma. Findings of the study overall: In general, CD8+ T cells held more expanded clones than CD4+ did, on average.

Trimming took off 0 bases at V and 0 bases at J, with 6 bases between the two ends. There are 14 residues in the CDR3. CDR1 SGHRS and CDR2 YFSETQ come from the germline V gene. The assay was immunoSEQ multiplex PCR, and TCRdb's table has in-frame clones only and misses some. Among 5,000 or so clones listed, approximately 71% were seen once. The count of this clone is one. The antigen remains unidentified. Sequences were derived from CD4+ or CD8+ T cells sorted from blood, sampled in a trial of the OX40 agonist ivuxolimab. The chain has TRBV5-1 and TRBJ1-1, with no clear D. The sequence derives from an adult with an advanced solid tumor such as melanoma, head and neck, liver or kidney cancer. The DNA of the CDR3 is TGCGCCAGCAGCTTGGACGGAGTGAACACTGAAGCTTTCTTT. Protein product: CASSLDGVNTEAFF.